The text below deals with one T cell receptor beta chain. The data belong to a study of ipilimumab plus nivolumab after autologous stem cell transplantation. Study-level information: A median of about eight nivolumab and a few ipilimumab doses were given. The DLBCL group included primary refractory and relapsed cases.

Checkpoint therapy with ipilimumab 1 mg/kg began 14 to 28 days after transplant. Patients received nivolumab 3 mg/kg at weeks 1, 4, 7, 10, then fortnightly to week 26. Clones were sequenced by immunoSEQ multiplex PCR, and TCRdb holds only the in-frame ones, with some missing. The table includes around 13,000 clones, approximately 73% detected once. Germline V gene data show CDR1 as SGDLS and CDR2 as YYNGEE. Losses at the gene ends were 2 bases for V and 0 bases for J; bases not matched to a gene: 5. The CDR3 is made up of 16 amino acids. The chain links TRBV9 to TRBJ2-3, with 8 bases matching TRBD2. The source is a male donor with diffuse large B-cell lymphoma. Sequenced material: PBMCs, taken in a trial of ipilimumab plus nivolumab as post-transplant consolidation. CDR3 loop: CASSVAGTRSTDTQYF. DNA for the CDR3: TGTGCCAGCAGCGTTGCCGGGACTAGGAGCACAGATACGCAGTATTTT.